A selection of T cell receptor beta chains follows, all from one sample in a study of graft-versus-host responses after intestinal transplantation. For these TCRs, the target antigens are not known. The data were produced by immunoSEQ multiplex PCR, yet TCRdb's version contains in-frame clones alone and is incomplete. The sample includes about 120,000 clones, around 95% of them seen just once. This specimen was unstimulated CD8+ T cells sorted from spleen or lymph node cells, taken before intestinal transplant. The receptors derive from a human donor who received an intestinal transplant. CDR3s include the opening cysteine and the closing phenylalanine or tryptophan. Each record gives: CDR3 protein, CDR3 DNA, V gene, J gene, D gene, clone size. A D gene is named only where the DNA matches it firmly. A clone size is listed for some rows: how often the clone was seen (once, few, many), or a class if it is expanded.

CDR3 protein: CASSQVPALYEQYF
CDR3 DNA: TGCGCCAGCAGCCAAGTTCCAGCCCTCTACGAGCAGTACTTC
V gene: TRBV4-1
J gene: TRBJ2-7
D gene: -
clone size: -

CDR3 protein: CASRPIREFNYNEQFF
CDR3 DNA: TGTGCCAGCAGGCCCATCCGGGAGTTTAACTACAATGAGCAGTTCTTC
V gene: TRBV27
J gene: TRBJ2-1
D gene: -
clone size: -

CDR3 protein: CASSYGLQGPETQYF
CDR3 DNA: TGTGCCAGCAGTTACGGCCTCCAGGGCCCGGAGACCCAGTACTTC
V gene: TRBV6-6
J gene: TRBJ2-5
D gene: -
clone size: once

CDR3 protein: CASRSPGGALRIEAFF
CDR3 DNA: TGTGCAAGTCGCTCCCCCGGCGGCGCCCTTAGAATAGAAGCTTTCTTT
V gene: TRBV12-2
J gene: TRBJ1-1
D gene: -
clone size: -

CDR3 protein: CASSLSGPLKSHYGYTF
CDR3 DNA: TGTGCCAGCAGCTTGTCGGGACCTCTTAAGAGTCACTATGGCTACACCTTC
V gene: TRBV7-9
J gene: TRBJ1-2
D gene: -
clone size: -

CDR3 protein: CASSHRAREYF
CDR3 DNA: TGTGCCAGCAGCCACAGGGCAAGGGAGTATTTT
V gene: TRBV5-6
J gene: TRBJ2-3
D gene: -
clone size: -

CDR3 protein: CASRPSRGERQPQHF
CDR3 DNA: TGTGCCAGCAGACCTTCGCGCGGGGAAAGACAGCCCCAGCATTTT
V gene: TRBV6-1
J gene: TRBJ1-5
D gene: -
clone size: once

CDR3 protein: CASSLFYNSKNIQYF
CDR3 DNA: TGCGCCAGCAGCTTGTTCTATAACTCCAAAAACATTCAGTACTTC
V gene: TRBV5-1
J gene: TRBJ2-4
D gene: -
clone size: -

CDR3 protein: CAGGWQVNTEAFF
CDR3 DNA: TGTGCCGGGGGGTGGCAGGTTAACACTGAAGCTTTCTTT
V gene: TRBV2
J gene: TRBJ1-1
D gene: -
clone size: -

CDR3 protein: CASSLLSSGYNNEQFF
CDR3 DNA: TGTGCCAGCAGTTTATTGTCTAGCGGGTATAACAATGAGCAGTTCTTC
V gene: TRBV28
J gene: TRBJ2-1
D gene: TRBD2
clone size: -

CDR3 protein: CASSLLPGQGNQPQHF
CDR3 DNA: TGTGCCAGCAGTTTACTCCCTGGACAGGGCAATCAGCCCCAGCATTTT
V gene: TRBV6-6
J gene: TRBJ1-5
D gene: TRBD1
clone size: -

CDR3 protein: CSARDLYEQYF
CDR3 DNA: TGCAGTGCTAGAGATCTCTACGAGCAGTACTTC
V gene: TRBV20-1
J gene: TRBJ2-7
D gene: -
clone size: -

CDR3 protein: CASSLVGGTDPYEQYF
CDR3 DNA: TGCGCCAGCAGCTTGGTGGGCGGGACAGATCCCTACGAGCAGTACTTC
V gene: TRBV5-1
J gene: TRBJ2-7
D gene: -
clone size: -

CDR3 protein: CASSVTGGYEQYF
CDR3 DNA: TGTGCCAGCAGCGTTACAGGGGGCTACGAGCAGTACTTC
V gene: TRBV9
J gene: TRBJ2-7
D gene: TRBD1
clone size: -

CDR3 protein: CASSLRDYWYEQFF
CDR3 DNA: TGTGCCAGCAGTTTAAGGGACTACTGGTATGAGCAGTTCTTC
V gene: TRBV28
J gene: TRBJ2-1
D gene: TRBD2
clone size: -

CDR3 protein: CASSEASGVNNEQFF
CDR3 DNA: TGTGCCAGCAGTGAAGCTAGCGGAGTCAACAATGAGCAGTTCTTC
V gene: TRBV6-1
J gene: TRBJ2-1
D gene: -
clone size: -

CDR3 protein: CASSPYRTGWEGYTF
CDR3 DNA: TGTGCCAGCAGCCCATATCGGACAGGGTGGGAAGGCTACACCTTC
V gene: TRBV5-6
J gene: TRBJ1-2
D gene: TRBD1
clone size: -

CDR3 protein: CSVDRGVDYGYTF
CDR3 DNA: TGCAGCGTTGATCGGGGGGTCGACTATGGCTACACCTTC
V gene: TRBV29-1
J gene: TRBJ1-2
D gene: -
clone size: -

CDR3 protein: CASIERNGGNEQFF
CDR3 DNA: TGTGCCAGTATTGAGCGAAACGGGGGCAATGAGCAGTTCTTC
V gene: TRBV19
J gene: TRBJ2-1
D gene: -
clone size: -

CDR3 protein: CASSYAGTSEYNEQFF
CDR3 DNA: TGTGCCAGCAGTTACGCTGGGACTAGTGAATACAATGAGCAGTTCTTC
V gene: TRBV6-6
J gene: TRBJ2-1
D gene: TRBD2
clone size: -